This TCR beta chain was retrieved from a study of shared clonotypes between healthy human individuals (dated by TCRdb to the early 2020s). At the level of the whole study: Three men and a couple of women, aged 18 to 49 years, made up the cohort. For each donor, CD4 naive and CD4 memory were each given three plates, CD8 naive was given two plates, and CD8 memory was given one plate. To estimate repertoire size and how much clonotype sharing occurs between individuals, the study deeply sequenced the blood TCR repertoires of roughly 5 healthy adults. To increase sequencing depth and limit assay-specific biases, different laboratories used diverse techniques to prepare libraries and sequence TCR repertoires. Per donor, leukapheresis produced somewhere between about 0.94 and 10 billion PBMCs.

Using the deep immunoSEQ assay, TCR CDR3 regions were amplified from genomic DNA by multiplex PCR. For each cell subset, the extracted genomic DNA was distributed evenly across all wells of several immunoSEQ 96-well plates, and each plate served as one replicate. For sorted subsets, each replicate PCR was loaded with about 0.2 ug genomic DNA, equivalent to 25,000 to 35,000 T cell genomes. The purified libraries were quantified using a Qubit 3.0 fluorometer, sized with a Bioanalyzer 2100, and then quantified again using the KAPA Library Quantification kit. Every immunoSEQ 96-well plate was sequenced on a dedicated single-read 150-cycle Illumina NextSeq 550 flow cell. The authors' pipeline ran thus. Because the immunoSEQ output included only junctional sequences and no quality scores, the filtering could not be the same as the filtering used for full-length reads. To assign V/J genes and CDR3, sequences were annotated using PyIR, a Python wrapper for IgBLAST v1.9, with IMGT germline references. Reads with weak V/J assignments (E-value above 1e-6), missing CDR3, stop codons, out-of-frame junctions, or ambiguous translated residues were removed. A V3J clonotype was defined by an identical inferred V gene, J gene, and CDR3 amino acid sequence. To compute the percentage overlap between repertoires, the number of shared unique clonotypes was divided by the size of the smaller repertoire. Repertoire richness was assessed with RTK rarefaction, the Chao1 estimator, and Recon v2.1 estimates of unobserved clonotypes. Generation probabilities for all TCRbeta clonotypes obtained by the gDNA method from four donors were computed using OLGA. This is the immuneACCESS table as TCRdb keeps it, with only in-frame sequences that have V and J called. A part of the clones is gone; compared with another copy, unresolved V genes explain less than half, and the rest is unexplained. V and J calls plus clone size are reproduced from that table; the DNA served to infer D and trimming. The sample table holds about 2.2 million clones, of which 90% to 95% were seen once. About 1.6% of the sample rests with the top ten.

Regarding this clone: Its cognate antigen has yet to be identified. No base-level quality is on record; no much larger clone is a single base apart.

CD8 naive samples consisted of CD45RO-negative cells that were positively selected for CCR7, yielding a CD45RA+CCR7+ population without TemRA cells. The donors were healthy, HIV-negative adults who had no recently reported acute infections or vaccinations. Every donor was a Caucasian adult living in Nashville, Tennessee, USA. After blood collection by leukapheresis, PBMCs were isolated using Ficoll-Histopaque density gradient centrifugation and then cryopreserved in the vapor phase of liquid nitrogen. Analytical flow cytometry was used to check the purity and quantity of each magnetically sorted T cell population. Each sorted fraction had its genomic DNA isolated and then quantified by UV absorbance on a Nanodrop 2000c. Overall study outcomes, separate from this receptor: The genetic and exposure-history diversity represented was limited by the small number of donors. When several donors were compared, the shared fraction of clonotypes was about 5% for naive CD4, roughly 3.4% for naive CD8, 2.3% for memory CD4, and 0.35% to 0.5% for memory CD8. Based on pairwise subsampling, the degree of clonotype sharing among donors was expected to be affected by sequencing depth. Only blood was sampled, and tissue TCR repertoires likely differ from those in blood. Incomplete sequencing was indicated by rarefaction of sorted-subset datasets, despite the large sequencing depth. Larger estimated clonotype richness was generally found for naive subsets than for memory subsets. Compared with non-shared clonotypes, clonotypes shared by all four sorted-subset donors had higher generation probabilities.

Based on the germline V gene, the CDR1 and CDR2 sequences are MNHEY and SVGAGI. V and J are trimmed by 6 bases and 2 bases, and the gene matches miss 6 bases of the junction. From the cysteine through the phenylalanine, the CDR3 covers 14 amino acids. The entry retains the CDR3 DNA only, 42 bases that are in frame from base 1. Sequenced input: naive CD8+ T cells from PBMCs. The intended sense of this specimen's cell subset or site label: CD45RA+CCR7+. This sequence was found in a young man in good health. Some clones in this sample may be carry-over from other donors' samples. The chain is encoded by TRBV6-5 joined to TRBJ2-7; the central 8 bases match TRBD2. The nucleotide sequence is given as TGTGCCAGCAGGGAGACTAGCGCGGCCTACGAGCAGTACTTC. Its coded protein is CASRETSAAYEQYF.